This record concerns one TCR beta chain sequence. This sample is drawn from a study of blood T cell repertoires in COVID-19. Assay: immunoSEQ multiplex PCR; the TCRdb copy retains only in-frame clones and omits some. The table includes roughly 300,000 clones, more than 75% detected once. This CDR3 is 14 amino acids long. CDR1 LGHDT and CDR2 YNNKEL come from the germline V gene (reference sequence). Trimming stripped 3 bases from V and 3 bases from J, with 11 bases between. The J gene is TRBJ2-5, the V gene TRBV3-1 (or the pseudogene TRBV3-2), with D maybe TRBD2 (5 bases). Sequenced sample: PBMCs or T cells enriched from blood (not recorded which). The TCR was taken from a young woman who had recovered from COVID-19. CDR3 nucleotides: TGTGCCAGCAGCCACCCGGGGTCTAAAGAGACCCAGTACTTC. Protein sequence: CASSHPGSKETQYF.